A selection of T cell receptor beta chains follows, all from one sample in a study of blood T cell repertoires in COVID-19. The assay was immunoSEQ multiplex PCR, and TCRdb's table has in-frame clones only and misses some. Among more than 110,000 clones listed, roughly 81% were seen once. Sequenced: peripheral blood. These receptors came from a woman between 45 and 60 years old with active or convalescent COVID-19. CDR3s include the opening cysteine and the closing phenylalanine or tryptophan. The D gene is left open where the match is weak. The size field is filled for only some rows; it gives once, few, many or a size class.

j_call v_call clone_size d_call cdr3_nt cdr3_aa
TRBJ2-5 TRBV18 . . TGTGCCAGCTCCCTTATTTCGGGGGAAGAGACCCAGTACTTC CASSLISGEETQYF
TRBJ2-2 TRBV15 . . TGTGCCACCAGCAGAGATCTCGAAGGGGGCACCGGGGAGCTGTTTTTT CATSRDLEGGTGELFF
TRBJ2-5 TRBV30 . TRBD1 TGTGCCTGGGGACAGGGGCTAGGAGAGACCCAGTACTTC CAWGQGLGETQYF
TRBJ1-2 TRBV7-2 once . TGTGCCAGCAGCTTAGAAGAGGGACACCGCTATGGCTACACCTTC CASSLEEGHRYGYTF
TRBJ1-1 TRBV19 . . TGTGCCAGTAGTATGATGGGAGGGGGAACCGAAGCTTTCTTT CASSMMGGGTEAFF
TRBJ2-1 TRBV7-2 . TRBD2 TGTGCCAGCAGCTTAGACCGGGGGGGCCGCCATGAGCAGTTCTTC CASSLDRGGRHEQFF
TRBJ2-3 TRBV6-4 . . TGTGCCAGCAGGGGGCGGGACGAACACCGGGATACGCAGTATTTT CASRGRDEHRDTQYF
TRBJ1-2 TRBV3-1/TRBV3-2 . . TGTGCCAGCAGCCAAGAAGGAGGGTGGGGCTACACCTTC CASSQEGGWGYTF
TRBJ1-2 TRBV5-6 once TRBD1 TGTGCCAGCAGTTCATATGTGACAGGGAACTATGGCTACACCTTC CASSSYVTGNYGYTF
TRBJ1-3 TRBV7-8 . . TGTGCCAGCAGCTTAACCCCCAGGCAGGGCGAATTCCGAAACACCATATATTTT CASSLTPRQGEFRNTIYF
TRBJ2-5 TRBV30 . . TGTGCCTGGAGTGTACCTCTGAAACTGCAAGAGACCCAGTACTTC CAWSVPLKLQETQYF
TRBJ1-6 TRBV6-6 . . TGTGCCAGCAGTTCGTCACAGGGATATTCACCCCTCCACTTT CASSSSQGYSPLHF
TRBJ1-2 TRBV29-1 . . TGCAGCGTTGGACAGTTCTATGGCTACACCTTC CSVGQFYGYTF
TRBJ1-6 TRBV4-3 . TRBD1 TGCGCCAGCAGCCACAGGGGGACGGCACCCCTCCACTTT CASSHRGTAPLHF
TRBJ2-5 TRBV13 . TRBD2 TGTGCCAGCAGCTTATTCTCTAGCGGGGTTAAAGAGACCCAGTACTTC CASSLFSSGVKETQYF
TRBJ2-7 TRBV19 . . TGTGCCAGTAGTGGGGGCTACAGCACGAGCTCCTACGAGCAGTACTTC CASSGGYSTSSYEQYF
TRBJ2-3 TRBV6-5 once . TGTGCCAGCAGTCTGTCTAGCACAGATACGCAGTATTTT CASSLSSTDTQYF
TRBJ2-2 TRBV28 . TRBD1 TGTGCCAGCAGTCATAGACAGGGCGCCGGGGAGCTGTTTTTT CASSHRQGAGELFF
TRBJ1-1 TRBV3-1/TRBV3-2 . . TGTGCCAGCAGCCAAGATCCGAGTAGGAACACTGAAGCTTTCTTT CASSQDPSRNTEAFF
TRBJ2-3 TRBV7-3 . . TGTGCCAGCAGCTTTACAGCGGAAAGCACAGATACGCAGTATTTT CASSFTAESTDTQYF
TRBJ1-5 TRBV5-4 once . TGTGCCAGCAGCAAAAGACAGGTAGCTAATCAGCCCCAGCATTTT CASSKRQVANQPQHF
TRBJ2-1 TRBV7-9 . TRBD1 TGTGCCAGCAGCGGGGGACAGGGAATGTTGAATGAGCAGTTCTTC CASSGGQGMLNEQFF
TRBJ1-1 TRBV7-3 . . TGTGCCAGCAGCTTAAGTCCGGGGTTTGAAGCTTTCTTT CASSLSPGFEAFF